The T cell receptor (beta chain) under discussion was sequenced for a study of T cells after yellow fever vaccination. Using its own MiXCR run on the 5' RACE reads, TCRdb lists one record per CDR3 protein. The profile covers some 600,000 distinct CDR3 sequences, with 9% to 15% appearing a single time and more than 13% taken by the ten largest. This clonotype was seen more than once but under ten times. This sequence originates from a man younger than 45 who received the YFV17D yellow fever vaccine. Material: PBMCs, obtained on the day of the yellow fever booster vaccination.

The CDR3 is CASTSVPSYEQYF. CDR3 sequence (DNA): TGTGCCAGCACCTCGGTCCCCTCCTACGAGCAGTACTTC. This chain uses TRBV6-1 with TRBJ2-7; D not resolved. Germline V lookup: CDR1 MNHNS, CDR2 SASEGT. This CDR3 region has 13 residues. V was shortened by 7 bases and J by 0 bases, with 10 bases between the two germline ends.